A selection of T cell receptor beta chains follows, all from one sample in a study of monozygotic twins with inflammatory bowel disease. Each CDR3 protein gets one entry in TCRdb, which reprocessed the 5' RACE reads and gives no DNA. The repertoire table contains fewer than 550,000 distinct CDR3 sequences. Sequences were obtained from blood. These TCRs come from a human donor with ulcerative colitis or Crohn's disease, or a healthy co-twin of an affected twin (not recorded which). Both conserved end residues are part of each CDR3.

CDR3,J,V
CASSIKGQGGNSPLHF,TRBJ1-6,TRBV19
CAISERRDSGSPLHF,TRBJ1-6,TRBV10-3
CASSIQEDPYEQYF,TRBJ2-7,TRBV5-1
CASSSQGPYSNQPQHF,TRBJ1-5,TRBV7-2
CASSFAPQRGLQETQYF,TRBJ2-5,TRBV5-1
CASSLGAVWGGPLLGNEQFF,TRBJ2-1,TRBV12-3/TRBV12-4
CSVLAGSRGQPQHF,TRBJ1-5,TRBV20-1
CSVTQGADYGYTF,TRBJ1-2,TRBV29-1
CSARSRDRATGELFF,TRBJ2-2,TRBV20-1
CASSEAPLGELFF,TRBJ2-2,TRBV2
CASRKVGTDTQYF,TRBJ2-3,TRBV6-5
CASSLESSGSLTDTQYF,TRBJ2-3,TRBV7-9
CASSVTSGIFDEQFF,TRBJ2-1,TRBV7-7
CAISSSRGKETQYF,TRBJ2-5,TRBV10-3
CASNQDGYGYTF,TRBJ1-2,TRBV3-1
CSAGTVYGYTF,TRBJ1-2,TRBV29-1
CASSQGQPYNEQFF,TRBJ2-1,TRBV14
CSARDTGQGAREQYF,TRBJ2-7,TRBV20-1
CASSNRLRTDTQYF,TRBJ2-3,TRBV21-1
CASSLRWEAEAFF,TRBJ1-1,TRBV7-6
CASRGMGNTEAFF,TRBJ1-1,TRBV4-2
CSVRPGPVLHEQYF,TRBJ2-7,TRBV29-1
CSVEAGREGGGFGYTF,TRBJ1-2,TRBV29-1
CASSLAPGDTEAFF,TRBJ1-1,TRBV18
CASYGQGMGTQYF,TRBJ2-5,TRBV12-3/TRBV12-4
CAIRSGLAGVDSYNEQFF,TRBJ2-1,TRBV10-3
CASRPASHLEKLFF,TRBJ1-4,TRBV6-1
CSALRATGGKDTQYF,TRBJ2-3,TRBV20-1
CASCPGGAGELFF,TRBJ2-2,TRBV7-2
CASSSRVGRTGELFF,TRBJ2-2,TRBV7-3
CASSYPGRVQETQYF,TRBJ2-5,TRBV6-5
CASTRRGQDYGYTF,TRBJ1-2,TRBV12-3/TRBV12-4
CASSPLMDRDTYEQYF,TRBJ2-7,TRBV18
CASSDGAAGANVLTF,TRBJ2-6,TRBV19
CASSAGQGSNEKLFF,TRBJ1-4,TRBV7-2
CASRAAPSSYNEQFF,TRBJ2-1,TRBV27
CSVEDLAATGTYEQYF,TRBJ2-7,TRBV29-1
CASSLLTSGRTEQFF,TRBJ2-1,TRBV27
CASQDPGGYGYTF,TRBJ1-2,TRBV27
CASSPPGRGPNTGELFF,TRBJ2-2,TRBV18
CASSYSDTHEQFF,TRBJ2-1,TRBV6-2/TRBV6-3